These 24 T cell receptor beta chains were all obtained from the same sample, sequenced in a study of blood T cell repertoires in COVID-19. TCRdb's copy holds only in-frame clones and misses some; the assay was immunoSEQ multiplex PCR. The table has roughly 130,000 clones, roughly 88% seen once. The specimen was peripheral blood. All receptors come from a man in his 60s with active or convalescent COVID-19.

This chain connects TRBV5-1 to TRBJ2-3, with 8 bases fitting TRBD2. The CDR3 totals 16 residues. After removal of 4 bases from V and 0 bases from J, the junction contained 7 bases not matched to a gene. Germline loops: CDR1 SGHRS, CDR2 YFSETQ. CDR3 sequence (DNA): TGCGCCAGCAGCCTCTTAGCGGGAAGTAGCACAGATACGCAGTATTTT. It translates to CASSLLAGSSTDTQYF.

The chain has TRBV9 and TRBJ2-7; 12 bases are a match to TRBD1. The CDR3 runs 16 residues. The V and J ends lost 4 bases and 0 bases, in that order; junction bases with no gene match: 5. In germline, CDR1 is SGDLS, CDR2 YYNGEE. In DNA form, the CDR3 reads TGTGCCAGCAGCACCCAGGGACAGGGGGCCTCCTACGAGCAGTACTTC. This translates into CASSTQGQGASYEQYF. The full variable domain, completed using reference TRBV9 and TRBJ2-7, is DSGVTQTPKHLITATGQRVTLRCSPRSGDLSVYWYQQSLDQGLQFLIQYYNGEERAKGNILERFSAQQFPDLHSELNLSSLELGDSALYFCASSTQGQGASYEQYFGPGTRLTVT.

This sequence joins TRBV10-3 and TRBJ2-1; the match to TRBD2 covers 11 bases. With 6 bases clipped from V and 7 bases from J, the junction kept 5 bases outside the gene matches. The CDR3 is 14 amino acids. Germline V gives CDR1 ENHRY, CDR2 SYGVKD. The CDR3: CAIRLLAGDNEQFF. CDR3 bases: TGTGCCATCAGGTTACTAGCGGGAGATAATGAGCAGTTCTTC.

The chain has TRBV28 and TRBJ2-1; 11 bases align to TRBD2. Germline loops: CDR1 MDHEN, CDR2 SYDVKM. With V trimmed by 7 bases and J by 6 bases, 8 bases remained unmatched. This CDR3 spans 15 amino acids. This chain's CDR3 is CASNTLAGVGNEQFF. The CDR3 nucleotides are TGTGCCAGCAACACACTAGCGGGAGTGGGCAATGAGCAGTTCTTC.

The V gene is TRBV29-1, the J gene TRBJ2-1, with TRBD1 matching 7 bases. The CDR3 length is 17 residues. The ends lost 3 bases at V and 0 bases at J; junction bases unmatched: 11. Germline CDR1 and CDR2: SQVTM and ANQGSEA. CDR3: CSVEGRPGQSSYNEQFF. CDR3 DNA sequence: TGCAGCGTTGAGGGTCGCCCGGGACAGAGCTCCTACAATGAGCAGTTCTTC.

The chain employs TRBV11-1 and TRBJ2-5, with D perhaps matching TRBD1 (6 bases). CDR3 size: 15 residues. Germline V gene lookup returns CDR1 SGHAT and CDR2 FQDESV (reference sequence). V was clipped by 5 bases and J by 0 bases, with 13 bases between them. Here the CDR3 reads CASSPSTGYQETQYF. CDR3 DNA sequence: TGTGCCAGCAGCCCCTCGACAGGCTACCAAGAGACCCAGTACTTC.

This clone was seen more than once but under ten times. V is TRBV5-1 and J is TRBJ2-7; TRBD1 aligns across 7 bases. Germline V CDR1 and CDR2: SGHRS, YFSETQ. The CDR3 loop spans 14 amino acids. V lost 2 bases to trimming and J lost 3 bases; unmatched junction nucleotides: 5. The CDR3 DNA follows: TGCGCCAGCAGCTTTACACAGGGGAACTACGAGCAGTACTTC. Its protein product is CASSFTQGNYEQYF.

The chain is built from TRBV19 and TRBJ2-1; TRBD2 matches 10 bases. Germline CDR1 is LNHDA and CDR2 is SQIVND (reference sequence). CDR3 length: 15 amino acids. V shed 6 bases, J shed 9 bases, and the junction held 11 bases outside the gene matches. CDR3 bases: TGTGCCAGTAGCCCCGTGATAGCGGGAGGCGGTGAGCAGTTCTTC. Amino acid sequence: CASSPVIAGGGEQFF.

The chain carries TRBV12-3 or TRBV12-4 and TRBJ2-3; D not certain. The CDR3 contains 13 residues. The ends were cut back, 3 bases at V and 4 bases at J, with 8 bases in the middle. Written as DNA, the CDR3 is TGTGCCAGCAGTTTTAACCGCGCAGATACGCAGTATTTT. It codes for CASSFNRADTQYF.

This chain connects TRBV4-1 to TRBJ1-1; the D gene is possibly TRBD1 (6 bases). Germline V gives CDR1 MGHRA, CDR2 YSYEKL. The CDR3 runs to 15 residues. V lost 3 bases and J 0 bases, leaving 11 bases between the germline ends. In DNA, the CDR3 is TGCGCCAGCAGCCATCCTACAGGGATGAACACTGAAGCTTTCTTT. Amino acids: CASSHPTGMNTEAFF.

This clone was recorded once. J is TRBJ2-7 and V is TRBV3-1 (or the pseudogene TRBV3-2); perhaps TRBD1 as D (6 bases). Looked up from germline, CDR1 is LGHDT and CDR2 is YNNKEL (reference sequence). Trimming took off 3 bases at V and 4 bases at J, with 16 bases between the two ends. This CDR3 has 15 amino acids. The CDR3 DNA reads as TGTGCCAGCAGCCATTTTAACAGGGTACCTTACGAGCAGTACTTC. This sequence encodes CASSHFNRVPYEQYF.

Comment on this clone: At one boundary the junction diverges from the germline segment, which might be a read error. The chain has TRBV4-3 and TRBJ1-2; maybe TRBD1 (5 bases). From germline, CDR1 is LGHNA and CDR2 YSLEER. This CDR3 contains 15 residues. This chain's CDR3 is CASSQEPIGGYGYTF. The CDR3 nucleotides are TGCGCCAGCAGTCAAGAGCCCATCGGGGGGTATGGCTACACCTTC.

The V gene is TRBV5-4, the J gene TRBJ1-2; D not certain. The CDR3 spans 14 residues. V was clipped by 2 bases and J by 3 bases, with 11 bases between them. Germline V lookup: CDR1 SGHNT, CDR2 YYREEE (reference sequence). The CDR3: CASSFLAGYYGYTF. In nucleotides, the CDR3 is TGTGCCAGCAGCTTCTTGGCAGGATACTATGGCTACACCTTC.

This chain uses TRBV18 with TRBJ1-5, with 9 bases aligning to TRBD1. The CDR3 spans 16 residues. V lost 2 bases and J lost 4; bases outside the gene matches: 6. Germline loops: CDR1 KGHSH, CDR2 LQKENI. The CDR3 spells CASSPTGGLTNQPQHF. The CDR3 DNA follows: TGTGCCAGCTCACCAACAGGGGGCCTTACAAATCAGCCCCAGCATTTT.

This chain connects TRBV11-2 to TRBJ2-3; D ambiguous. Looked up from germline, CDR1 is SGHAT and CDR2 is FQNNGV. The CDR3 totals 12 residues. The V end was cut by 2 bases, the J end by 4 bases, with 4 bases between. The CDR3 is CASSLLADTQYF. Written as DNA, the CDR3 is TGTGCCAGCAGCTTACTAGCAGATACGCAGTATTTT.

This chain connects TRBV9 to TRBJ2-1; TRBD2 is a possible D gene (5 bases). The germline V gene has CDR1 SGDLS and CDR2 YYNGEE. The CDR3 extends over 12 amino acids. V was clipped by 0 bases and J by 8 bases, with 6 bases between them. The CDR3 spells CASSVDGDEQFF. CDR3 DNA: TGTGCCAGCAGCGTAGACGGGGATGAGCAGTTCTTC.

The chain employs TRBV7-6 and TRBJ1-1; D gene ambiguous. Germline V lookup: CDR1 SGHVS, CDR2 FNYEAQ. V was pared by 1 base and J by 3 bases, with 15 bases between. The CDR3 is 16 residues long. The CDR3 protein is CASSLDLRRRDTEAFF. CDR3 in DNA: TGTGCCAGCAGCTTAGACCTGCGGAGGAGGGACACTGAAGCTTTCTTT.

The rearrangement links TRBV19 to TRBJ2-1, with 7 nucleotides matching TRBD1. V dropped 10 bases and J dropped 0; count of bases not matched to a gene: 6. CDR3 length: 14 amino acids. From germline, CDR1 is LNHDA and CDR2 SQIVND (reference sequence). The DNA for the CDR3 is TGTGCCACCTCACAGGGGCTCTCCTACAATGAGCAGTTCTTC. Translated, it gives CATSQGLSYNEQFF.

This clone appeared a single time. The chain has TRBV19 and TRBJ2-2; TRBD2 matches 7 bases. The CDR3 totals 18 residues. With V trimmed by 5 bases and J by 8 bases, 20 bases remained unmatched. Per the germline V gene, CDR1 is LNHDA and CDR2 is SQIVND (reference sequence). For the CDR3, the DNA is TGTGCCAGTAGTTCCCATCAGAGACTAGCATTCCGCCCTGGGGAGCTGTTTTTT. Encoded protein: CASSSHQRLAFRPGELFF.

The genes are TRBV29-1 and TRBJ2-7; possibly TRBD2 for D (6 bases). The germline V gene has CDR1 SQVTM and CDR2 ANQGSEA. The germline V and J ends were trimmed by 0 bases and 6 bases, with 15 bases remaining between them. This CDR3 has 14 amino acids. The CDR3 here is CSVEDRRRGFEQYF. CDR3 sequence (DNA): TGCAGCGTTGAAGATCGGAGGAGGGGCTTCGAGCAGTACTTC.

V gene TRBV27 combines with J gene TRBJ2-7; no clear D. There are 13 residues in the CDR3. Trimming took 6 bases from V and 2 from J, leaving 11 bases between them. CDR1 is MNHEY, CDR2 SMNVEV, per germline (reference sequence). The CDR3 sequence: CASRNLATYEQYF. DNA of the CDR3: TGTGCCAGCAGAAATCTCGCGACCTACGAGCAGTACTTC.

The chain carries TRBV11-3 and TRBJ1-1; 8 bases are a match to TRBD1. Germline CDR1 and CDR2: SGHNT and YENEEA. V lost 5 bases, J lost 0 bases, and 8 bases stayed unmatched. The CDR3 is made up of 16 amino acids. Here the CDR3 reads CASSRYSGGVNTEAFF. In DNA form, the CDR3 reads TGTGCCAGCAGCCGTTATTCAGGGGGCGTGAACACTGAAGCTTTCTTT.

The chain uses TRBV25-1 and TRBJ1-2; a possible D gene is TRBD1 (5 bases). V was clipped by 8 bases and J by 1 base, with 14 bases between them. This CDR3 has 14 amino acids. Germline CDR1 reads MGHDK; CDR2 reads SYGVNS. CDR3 sequence: CASRPEGNNYGYTF. In DNA form, the CDR3 reads TGTGCCAGCCGCCCGGAGGGGAATAACTATGGCTACACCTTC.

The chain uses TRBV6-5 and TRBJ1-1; no clear D. The CDR3 consists of 13 residues. V was pared by 6 bases and J by 2 bases, with 10 bases between. CDR1 MNHEY and CDR2 SVGAGI come from the germline V gene. The CDR3 region is CASSLSTNTEAFF. In DNA, the CDR3 is TGTGCCAGCAGCCTATCTACCAACACTGAAGCTTTCTTT.